This TCR beta chain originates from a study of T-cell reconstitution after alpha-beta-depleted transplantation in children. Preparation of the TCRbeta library was carried out with unique molecular identifiers. TCRdb fed the PCR reads into MiXCR, producing one record per CDR3 protein. Of about 870,000 distinct CDR3 sequences in the sample, roughly 15% were seen once. Study outcomes and limitations: The study traced high day-60 TCRbeta diversity in some patients to surviving recipient T cells and thymic progenitors. One year post-transplant, T-cell counts and diversity were largely derived from T cells produced anew.

CDR3 size: 13 residues. Trimming pared 4 bases from V and 8 bases from J, leaving 15 bases between. Germline-derived CDR1 and CDR2 are SGDLS and YYNGEE. This clonotype turned up a few times. Antigen specificity is unknown. Sample: PBMCs, mostly from graft donor cells, taken 360 days after TCRalphabeta/CD19-depleted stem cell transplant. This chain connects TRBV9 to TRBJ2-5, with unresolved D. The clonotype originates from a male patient younger than 18 who had a stem cell transplant for acute lymphoblastic leukemia, so the T cells may come from the graft donor. As DNA, the CDR3 is TGTGCCAGCAGCCCTCAGGCCCCCAACACCCAGTACTTC. Translated, it gives CASSPQAPNTQYF.